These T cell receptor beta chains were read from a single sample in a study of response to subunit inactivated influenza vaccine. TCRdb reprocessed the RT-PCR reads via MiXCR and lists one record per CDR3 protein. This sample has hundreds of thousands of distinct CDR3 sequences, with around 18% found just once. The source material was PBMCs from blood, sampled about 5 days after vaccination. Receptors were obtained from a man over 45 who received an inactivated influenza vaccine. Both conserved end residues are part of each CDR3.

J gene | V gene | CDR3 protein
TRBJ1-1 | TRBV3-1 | CASSQVRNTEAFF
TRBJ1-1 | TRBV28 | CASSLLRGVTEAFF
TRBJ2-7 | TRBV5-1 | CASSFTGTENYEQYF
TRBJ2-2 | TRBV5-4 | CASSLETSGLTGELFF
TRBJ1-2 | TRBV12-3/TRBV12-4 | CASSPSGGTAPYGYTF
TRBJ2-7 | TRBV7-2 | CASSASRDRLYF
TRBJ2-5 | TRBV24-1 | CATSDSGTSQETQYF
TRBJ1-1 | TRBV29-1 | CSVTKKTDTEAFF
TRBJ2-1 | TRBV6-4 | CASSDWRGPRGEQFF
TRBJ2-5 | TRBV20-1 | CSARRSSEIQETQYF
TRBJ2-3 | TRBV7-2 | CASSSGLAGGPHTQYF
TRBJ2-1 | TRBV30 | CAWTLGADEQFF
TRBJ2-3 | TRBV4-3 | CASSQEGLVTDTQYF
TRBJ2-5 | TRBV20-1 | CSATPAGGYQETQYF
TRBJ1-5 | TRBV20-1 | CSARDSGRGNNQPQHF
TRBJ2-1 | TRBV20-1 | CSARGGSGQGSHNEQFF
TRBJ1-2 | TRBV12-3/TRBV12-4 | CASSPSSGPYGYTF
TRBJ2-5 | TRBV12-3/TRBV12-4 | CASSPNTGEETQYF
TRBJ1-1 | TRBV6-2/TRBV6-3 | CASSYWAEAFF
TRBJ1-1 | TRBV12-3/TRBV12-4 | CASGRAGGTEAFF
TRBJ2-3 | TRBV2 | CASTDWRGSTDTQYF
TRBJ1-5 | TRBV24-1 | CATSDARGRSQPQHF
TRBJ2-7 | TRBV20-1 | CSAAREEEQYF
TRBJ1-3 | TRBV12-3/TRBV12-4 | CASSFAGGSGNTIYF
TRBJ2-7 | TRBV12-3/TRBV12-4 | CASSRGLAEQYF
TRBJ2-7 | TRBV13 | CASSQKTGIWDYEQYF
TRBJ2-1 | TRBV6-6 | CASSQTSVEQFF
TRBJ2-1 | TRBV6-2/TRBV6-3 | CASTTVGLVEQFF
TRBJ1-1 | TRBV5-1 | CASSGSARTEAFF
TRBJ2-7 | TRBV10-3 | CAISAHGHNEQYF